Ten or more counts support the clone carrying this T cell receptor (beta chain). Its antigen is currently unknown. This sample was included in a study of neurological immune-mediated disorders. With 10-nucleotide random UMIs included, cDNA was synthesized by 5'RACE. TCRdb re-derived calls from the 5' RACE reads in MiXCR, one entry per CDR3 protein. The data show over 45,000 distinct CDR3 sequences, 4.5% to 7% seen once. This CDR3 has 11 amino acids. Germline-derived CDR1 and CDR2 are DFQATT and SNEGSKA (reference sequence). V dropped 3 bases and J dropped 4 bases, with 4 bases sitting between them. For sorted libraries, the input was about 960,000 CD4+ or CD8+ T cells. Study findings and constraints: Multiple sclerosis, the disease with the least TCR clonal expansion, fell below healthy controls, whereas HTLV-1-associated myelopathy showed the most.

The chain combines TRBV20-1 with TRBJ2-1; D remains ambiguous. The sample consisted of CD4+ T cells from blood. The TCR sequence derives from a woman aged 18-30 years with multiple sclerosis. The CDR3 DNA reads as TGCAGTGCTAGCAGGTACAATGAGCAGTTCTTC. Residues: CSASRYNEQFF.